This TCR beta chain was sequenced during a study of response to subunit inactivated influenza vaccine. The study, taken as a whole, reports: It was the authors' suggestion that each seasonal influenza vaccination recruits few new T cells.

CDR3 length: 15 residues. J gave up 2 bases and V 5 bases, and 7 bases lay outside the gene matches. TCRdb passed the RT-PCR reads through MiXCR, listing each CDR3 protein once. The sample includes roughly 710,000 distinct CDR3 sequences, about 15% of them seen just once. This clonotype was detected a few times. Its target is unknown. This chain joins TRBV12-3 or TRBV12-4 and TRBJ2-3; 7 nucleotides agree with TRBD2. The source material was PBMCs from blood, sampled less than 15 days before vaccination. The clonotype comes from a man aged 45-60 years who received an inactivated influenza vaccine. CDR3 DNA: TGTGCCAGCAGTCCTCGCGGGGGAGCCACAGATACGCAGTATTTT. Its translation: CASSPRGGATDTQYF.